This is a list of T cell receptor delta chains from one sample in a study of Vδ1+ human thymocytes. TCRdb re-processed the multiplex PCR reads using CATT. The data show about 73,000 delta-chain clones, 30% to 45% seen once. Sequencing was performed on Vdelta1+ gamma-delta thymocytes from the thymus. The receptors shown here come from a boy under two years old who had congenital heart surgery. Both conserved end residues are part of each CDR3. The order of the fields is V gene, D gene, clone size, J gene, CDR3 DNA, CDR3 protein. The D gene is left open where the match is weak. A row's size may be missing; if present it is once, few, many or a size class.

v_call: TRDV1
d_call: TRDD3
clone_size: -
j_call: TRDJ1
cdr3_nt: TGTGCTCTTGGGGAACTCCATACGCTCCCTCTGGGGGATAAAGGTGCCGATAAACTCATCTTT
cdr3_aa: CALGELHTLPLGDKGADKLIF

v_call: TRDV1
d_call: TRDD3
clone_size: -
j_call: TRDJ1
cdr3_nt: TGTGCTCTTGGGGAAATTTCGTTCCGGACTGGGGGATACGCCCTGTACACCGATAAACTCATCTTT
cdr3_aa: CALGEISFRTGGYALYTDKLIF

v_call: TRDV1
d_call: -
clone_size: -
j_call: TRDJ1
cdr3_nt: TGTGCTCTTGATATGCAACACAGGGATCGGCTCATCTTT
cdr3_aa: CALDMQHRDRLIF

v_call: TRDV1
d_call: TRDD3
clone_size: few
j_call: TRDJ1
cdr3_nt: TGTGCTCTTGGGCCCCGAAATTTCATCACTGGGGGATGGGAATCGAAGAGCCGCGGCCAACTCATCTTT
cdr3_aa: CALGPRNFITGGWESKSRGQLIF

v_call: TRDV1
d_call: TRDD3
clone_size: few
j_call: TRDJ1
cdr3_nt: TGTGCTCTTGGGGTCATCCTTCCTTTAATTCCTGGGGGATCCGATAAACTCATCTTT
cdr3_aa: CALGVILPLIPGGSDKLIF

v_call: TRDV1
d_call: -
clone_size: -
j_call: TRDJ1
cdr3_nt: TGTGCTCTTGGGGAAAGGCATCAAGTCAACCTTTTCACCGATAAACTCATCTTT
cdr3_aa: CALGERHQVNLFTDKLIF

v_call: TRDV1
d_call: -
clone_size: -
j_call: TRDJ2
cdr3_nt: TGTGCTCTTGGGGATACTGGACTGGCTGCACAACTCTTCTTT
cdr3_aa: CALGDTGLAAQLFF

v_call: TRDV1
d_call: TRDD3
clone_size: -
j_call: TRDJ1
cdr3_nt: TGTGCTCTTGGGCCCTTACTAGGTACTGGGGGGTACACCGATAAACTCATCTTT
cdr3_aa: CALGPLLGTGGYTDKLIF

v_call: TRDV1
d_call: TRDD3
clone_size: -
j_call: TRDJ1
cdr3_nt: TGTGCTCTTGGGGAACAGACCCCTGGGGGTCCTTTTTACACCGATAAACTCATCTTT
cdr3_aa: CALGEQTPGGPFYTDKLIF

v_call: TRDV1
d_call: TRDD3
clone_size: -
j_call: TRDJ1
cdr3_nt: TGTGCTCTTGGGGTCTGGCCTGGGGGATTGTACACCGATAAACTCATCTTT
cdr3_aa: CALGVWPGGLYTDKLIF

v_call: TRDV1
d_call: -
clone_size: few
j_call: TRDJ1
cdr3_nt: TGTGCTCTTGGGGAACTTTTGATGGGGACCCCCTCGGACACCGATAAACTCATCTTT
cdr3_aa: CALGELLMGTPSDTDKLIF

v_call: TRDV1
d_call: -
clone_size: -
j_call: TRDJ1
cdr3_nt: TGTGCTCTTGGGGGAACTCACAGATACGTCCTTCCTCACCTTGATGGGGTCGGCGATAAACTCATCTTT
cdr3_aa: CALGGTHRYVLPHLDGVGDKLIF

v_call: TRDV1
d_call: -
clone_size: few
j_call: TRDJ1
cdr3_nt: TGTGCTCTTGGGGAATCCGGAAGTTCCCTGGGCGCCGCCGATAAACTCATCTTT
cdr3_aa: CALGESGSSLGAADKLIF

v_call: TRDV1
d_call: TRDD3
clone_size: -
j_call: TRDJ1
cdr3_nt: TGTGCTCTTGGGAAGGGCGGCTACGGTTTAACTGGGGGATACACCGATAAACTCATCTTT
cdr3_aa: CALGKGGYGLTGGYTDKLIF

v_call: TRDV1
d_call: -
clone_size: -
j_call: TRDJ1
cdr3_nt: TGTGCTCTTGGGGAACTAGGGGCGACGAGCTGGGGACCGTACACCGATAAACTCATCTTT
cdr3_aa: CALGELGATSWGPYTDKLIF

v_call: TRDV1
d_call: TRDD3
clone_size: -
j_call: TRDJ2
cdr3_nt: TGTGCTCTTCTTCCTACGCCCTTCCTGCTGGGGGATACGATCGCTTTGACAGCACAAGTCTTCTTT
cdr3_aa: CALLPTPFLLGDTIALTAQVFF

v_call: TRDV1
d_call: TRDD3
clone_size: few
j_call: TRDJ1
cdr3_nt: TGTGCTCTTGGGGAAGGGCCTCCATGCTGTACTGGGGGATACCTCCTCCAGTACACCGATAAACTCATCTTT
cdr3_aa: CALGEGPPCCTGGYLLQYTDKLIF

v_call: TRDV1
d_call: TRDD3
clone_size: few
j_call: TRDJ1
cdr3_nt: TGTGCTCTTGGGGAACCTTCTAGGCTTGGGGGATGTATATACACCGATAAACTCATCTTT
cdr3_aa: CALGEPSRLGGCIYTDKLIF

v_call: TRDV1
d_call: -
clone_size: once
j_call: TRDJ1
cdr3_nt: TGTGCTCTTGGGGACCCCCTCCCTACGACATTGAGGAGTACCGATAAACTCATCTTT
cdr3_aa: CALGDPLPTTLRSTDKLIF

v_call: TRDV1
d_call: TRDD3
clone_size: -
j_call: TRDJ1
cdr3_nt: TGTGCTCTTGGGGACCCATACTGGGGGATGACGTACACCGATAAACTCATCTTT
cdr3_aa: CALGDPYWGMTYTDKLIF

v_call: TRDV1
d_call: -
clone_size: -
j_call: TRDJ1
cdr3_nt: TGTGCTCTTGGGGAAATCGCCAATCCCCCGATCGCTAAACTCATCTTT
cdr3_aa: CALGEIANPPIAKLIF

v_call: TRDV1
d_call: TRDD3
clone_size: -
j_call: TRDJ1
cdr3_nt: TGTGCTCTTGGGGAACCCTTGGAACTATCTGGGGGAAAAGTCGGTACCGATAAACTCATCTTT
cdr3_aa: CALGEPLELSGGKVGTDKLIF

v_call: TRDV1
d_call: -
clone_size: few
j_call: TRDJ1
cdr3_nt: TGTGCTCTTGGGGAACTCCCTGTACCCTCTCTGCTGGTGGGCTGCACCGATAAACCCATCTTT
cdr3_aa: CALGELPVPSLLVGCTDKPIF

v_call: TRDV1
d_call: TRDD3
clone_size: -
j_call: TRDJ1
cdr3_nt: TGTGCTCTTGGGGAACTATACCGTACTGGGGACCCGGGGCACACCGATAAACTCATCTTT
cdr3_aa: CALGELYRTGDPGHTDKLIF

v_call: TRDV1
d_call: -
clone_size: -
j_call: TRDJ1
cdr3_nt: TGTGCTCTTGGGGAACTTCGCCCACTCCCAGAGGGGGTTGATAAACTCATCTTT
cdr3_aa: CALGELRPLPEGVDKLIF

v_call: TRDV1
d_call: TRDD3
clone_size: few
j_call: TRDJ1
cdr3_nt: TGTGCTCTTGGGGATCACTCCCCATCGTCCTACGGGGCGCCTATGCGACGGGTCTACTGGGGGGGAAAATGGACCTACACCGATAAACTCATCTTT
cdr3_aa: CALGDHSPSSYGAPMRRVYWGGKWTYTDKLIF

v_call: TRDV1
d_call: TRDD3
clone_size: -
j_call: TRDJ1
cdr3_nt: TGTGCACTAATCCTAGCTCCGGGGGATACGGAACTCATCTTT
cdr3_aa: CALILAPGDTELIF

v_call: TRDV1
d_call: -
clone_size: -
j_call: TRDJ1
cdr3_nt: TGTGCTCTTGGGGAACCCGGGGGGCTCAGTTACACCGATAAACTCATCTTT
cdr3_aa: CALGEPGGLSYTDKLIF

v_call: TRDV1
d_call: -
clone_size: -
j_call: TRDJ1
cdr3_nt: TGTGCTCTTGGCACAAAGCGCCCACCGGTACTGCTAGAGCTCGATAAACTCATCTTT
cdr3_aa: CALGTKRPPVLLELDKLIF

v_call: TRDV1
d_call: -
clone_size: few
j_call: TRDJ1
cdr3_nt: TGTGCTCTTGGGCCGCTACCCAATCATCCTACGGGGGGAGACTGTGATAAACTCATCTTT
cdr3_aa: CALGPLPNHPTGGDCDKLIF

v_call: TRDV2
d_call: TRDD3
clone_size: -
j_call: TRDJ1
cdr3_nt: TGTGCCACGGCGCCGAGGTGGTCGACTGGGGGATCAAAACTCATCTTT
cdr3_aa: CATAPRWSTGGSKLIF